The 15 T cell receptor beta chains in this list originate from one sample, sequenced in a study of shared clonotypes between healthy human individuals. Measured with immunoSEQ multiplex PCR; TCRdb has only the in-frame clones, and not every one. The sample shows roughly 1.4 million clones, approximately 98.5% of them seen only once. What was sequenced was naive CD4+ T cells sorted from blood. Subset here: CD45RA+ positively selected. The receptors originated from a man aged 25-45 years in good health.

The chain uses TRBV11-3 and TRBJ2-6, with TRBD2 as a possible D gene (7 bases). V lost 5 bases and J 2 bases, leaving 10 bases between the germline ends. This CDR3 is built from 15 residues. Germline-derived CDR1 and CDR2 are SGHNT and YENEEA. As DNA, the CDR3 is TGTGCCAGCAGCGCCGGGGGGCCTGGGGCCAACGTCCTGACTTTC. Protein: CASSAGGPGANVLTF. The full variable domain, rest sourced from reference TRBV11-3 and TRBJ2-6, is EAGVVQSPRYKIIEKKQPVAFWCNPISGHNTLYWYLQNLGQGPELLIRYENEEAVDDSQLPKDRFSAERLKGVDSTLKIQPAELGDSAVYLCASSAGGPGANVLTFGAGSRLTVL.

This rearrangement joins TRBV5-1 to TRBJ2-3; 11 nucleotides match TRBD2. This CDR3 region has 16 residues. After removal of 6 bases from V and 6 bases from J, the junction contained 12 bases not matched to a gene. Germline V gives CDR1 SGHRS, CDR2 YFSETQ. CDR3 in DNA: TGCGCCAGCACATCGGCACTAGCGGGAGACTCGGATACGCAGTATTTT. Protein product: CASTSALAGDSDTQYF.

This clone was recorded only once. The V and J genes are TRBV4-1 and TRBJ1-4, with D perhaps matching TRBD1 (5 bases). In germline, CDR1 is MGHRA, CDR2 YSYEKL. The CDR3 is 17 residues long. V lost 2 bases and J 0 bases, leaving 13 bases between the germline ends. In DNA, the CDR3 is TGCGCCAGCAGCCAACTTGGAAGGACAACAACTAATGAAAAACTGTTTTTT. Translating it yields CASSQLGRTTTNEKLFF.

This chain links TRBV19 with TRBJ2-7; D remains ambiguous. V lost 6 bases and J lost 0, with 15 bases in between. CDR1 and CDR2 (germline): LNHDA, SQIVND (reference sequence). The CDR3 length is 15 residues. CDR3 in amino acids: CASSQGPLGSYEQYF. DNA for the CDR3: TGTGCCAGTAGCCAAGGACCCCTGGGCTCCTACGAGCAGTACTTC. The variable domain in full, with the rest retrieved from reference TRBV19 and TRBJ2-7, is DGGITQSPKYLFRKEGQNVTLSCEQNLNHDAMYWYRQDPGQGLRLIYYSQIVNDFQKGDIAEGYSVSREKKESFPLTVTSAQKNPTAFYLCASSQGPLGSYEQYFGPGTRLTVT.

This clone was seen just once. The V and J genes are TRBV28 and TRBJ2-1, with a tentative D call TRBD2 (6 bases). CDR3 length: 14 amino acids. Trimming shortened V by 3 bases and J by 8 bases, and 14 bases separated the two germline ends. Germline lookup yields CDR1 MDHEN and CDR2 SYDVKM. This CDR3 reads CASSFHTSSHEQFF. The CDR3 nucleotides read TGTGCCAGCAGTTTCCACACTAGCTCTCATGAGCAGTTCTTC.

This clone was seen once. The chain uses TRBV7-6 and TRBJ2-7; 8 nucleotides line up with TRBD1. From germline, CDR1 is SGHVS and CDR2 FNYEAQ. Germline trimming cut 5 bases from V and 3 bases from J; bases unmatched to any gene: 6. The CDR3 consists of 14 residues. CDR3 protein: CASSPGTGHYEQYF. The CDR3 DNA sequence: TGTGCCAGCAGCCCCGGGACAGGCCACTACGAGCAGTACTTC.

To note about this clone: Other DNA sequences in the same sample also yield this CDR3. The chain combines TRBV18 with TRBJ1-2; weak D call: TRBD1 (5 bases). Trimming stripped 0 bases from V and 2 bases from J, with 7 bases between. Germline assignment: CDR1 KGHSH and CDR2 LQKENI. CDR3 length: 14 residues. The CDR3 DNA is TGTGCCAGCTCACCACCTCCAGGGAACTATGGCTACACCTTC. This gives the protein CASSPPPGNYGYTF.

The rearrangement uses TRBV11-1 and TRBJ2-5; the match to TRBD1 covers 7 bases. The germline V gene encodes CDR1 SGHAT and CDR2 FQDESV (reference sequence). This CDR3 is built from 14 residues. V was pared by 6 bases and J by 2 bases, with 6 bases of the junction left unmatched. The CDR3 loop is CASSFGQAQETQYF. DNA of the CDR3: TGTGCCAGCAGTTTCGGACAGGCACAAGAGACCCAGTACTTC.

CDR3 residues: CASSQPRGNNQPQHF. As DNA, the CDR3 is TGTGCCAGCAGCCAACCTCGAGGGAACAATCAGCCCCAGCATTTT. The rearrangement links TRBV28 to TRBJ1-5, with D hard to call. The CDR3 spans 15 residues. V lost 6 bases, J lost 3 bases, and 15 bases lay in between. Germline lookup yields CDR1 MDHEN and CDR2 SYDVKM. The full variable domain, in which reference TRBV28 and TRBJ1-5 provide the parts outside the CDR3, is DVKVTQSSRYLVKRTGEKVFLECVQDMDHENMFWYRQDPGLGLRLIYFSYDVKMKEKGDIPEGYSVSREKKERFSLILESASTNQTSMYLCASSQPRGNNQPQHFGDGTRLSIL.

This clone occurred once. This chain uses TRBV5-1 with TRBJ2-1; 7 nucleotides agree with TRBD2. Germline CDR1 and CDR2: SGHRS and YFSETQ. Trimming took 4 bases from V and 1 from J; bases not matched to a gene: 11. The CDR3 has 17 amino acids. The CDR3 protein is CASSPSFAGVSYNEQFF. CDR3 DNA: TGCGCCAGCAGCCCTTCCTTTGCGGGAGTGTCCTACAATGAGCAGTTCTTC.

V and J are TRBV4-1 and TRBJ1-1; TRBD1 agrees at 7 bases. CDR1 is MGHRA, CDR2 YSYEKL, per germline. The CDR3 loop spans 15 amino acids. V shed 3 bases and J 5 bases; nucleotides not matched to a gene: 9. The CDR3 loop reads CASSHLDRERTEAFF. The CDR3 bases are TGCGCCAGCAGCCACCTCGACAGGGAGAGGACTGAAGCTTTCTTT.

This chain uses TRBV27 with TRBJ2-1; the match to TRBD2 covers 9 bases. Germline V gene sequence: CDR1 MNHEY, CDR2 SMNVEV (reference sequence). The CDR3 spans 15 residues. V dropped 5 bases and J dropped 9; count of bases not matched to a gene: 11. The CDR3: CASSLGLAGRSEQFF. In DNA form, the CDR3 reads TGTGCCAGCAGTCTGGGGCTAGCGGGGAGGAGTGAGCAGTTCTTC.

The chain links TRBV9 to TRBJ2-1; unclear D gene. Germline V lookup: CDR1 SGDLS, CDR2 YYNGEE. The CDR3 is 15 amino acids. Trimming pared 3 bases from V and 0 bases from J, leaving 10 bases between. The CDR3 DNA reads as TGTGCCAGCAGCGCCCGCTCGAACTCCTACAATGAGCAGTTCTTC. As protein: CASSARSNSYNEQFF.

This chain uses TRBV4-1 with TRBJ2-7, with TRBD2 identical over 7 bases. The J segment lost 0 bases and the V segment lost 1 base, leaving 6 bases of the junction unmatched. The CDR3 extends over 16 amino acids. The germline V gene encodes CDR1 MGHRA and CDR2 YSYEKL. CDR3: CASSQVLAVSSYEQYF. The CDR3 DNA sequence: TGCGCCAGCAGCCAAGTGCTAGCGGTAAGCTCCTACGAGCAGTACTTC.

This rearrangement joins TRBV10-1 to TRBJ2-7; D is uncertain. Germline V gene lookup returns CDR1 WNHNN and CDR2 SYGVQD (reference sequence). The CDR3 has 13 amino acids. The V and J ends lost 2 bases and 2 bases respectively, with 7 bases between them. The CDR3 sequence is CASSEATAYEQYF. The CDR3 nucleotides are TGCGCCAGCAGTGAGGCCACTGCCTACGAGCAGTACTTC.